The T cell receptor (beta chain) under discussion was sequenced for a study of blood T cell repertoires in COVID-19. The assay was immunoSEQ multiplex PCR, and TCRdb's table has in-frame clones only and misses some. Of some 460,000 clones in the sample, roughly 90% are singletons; the top ten hold 0.7%. Participants were placed into cohorts based on the clinical history they reported. Specimen: PBMCs or T cells enriched from blood (not recorded which). This receptor was taken from a young woman who had recovered from COVID-19.

The CDR3 is CASSPLGEDGDTQYF. The DNA of the CDR3 is TGTGCCAGCTCACCCCTAGGGGAGGATGGAGATACGCAGTATTTT. The J gene is TRBJ2-3, the V gene TRBV18, with a possible D match to TRBD2 (6 bases). This CDR3 spans 15 amino acids. Germline V CDR1 and CDR2: KGHSH, LQKENI. V was trimmed by 3 bases and J by 5 bases, leaving 15 bases between them.